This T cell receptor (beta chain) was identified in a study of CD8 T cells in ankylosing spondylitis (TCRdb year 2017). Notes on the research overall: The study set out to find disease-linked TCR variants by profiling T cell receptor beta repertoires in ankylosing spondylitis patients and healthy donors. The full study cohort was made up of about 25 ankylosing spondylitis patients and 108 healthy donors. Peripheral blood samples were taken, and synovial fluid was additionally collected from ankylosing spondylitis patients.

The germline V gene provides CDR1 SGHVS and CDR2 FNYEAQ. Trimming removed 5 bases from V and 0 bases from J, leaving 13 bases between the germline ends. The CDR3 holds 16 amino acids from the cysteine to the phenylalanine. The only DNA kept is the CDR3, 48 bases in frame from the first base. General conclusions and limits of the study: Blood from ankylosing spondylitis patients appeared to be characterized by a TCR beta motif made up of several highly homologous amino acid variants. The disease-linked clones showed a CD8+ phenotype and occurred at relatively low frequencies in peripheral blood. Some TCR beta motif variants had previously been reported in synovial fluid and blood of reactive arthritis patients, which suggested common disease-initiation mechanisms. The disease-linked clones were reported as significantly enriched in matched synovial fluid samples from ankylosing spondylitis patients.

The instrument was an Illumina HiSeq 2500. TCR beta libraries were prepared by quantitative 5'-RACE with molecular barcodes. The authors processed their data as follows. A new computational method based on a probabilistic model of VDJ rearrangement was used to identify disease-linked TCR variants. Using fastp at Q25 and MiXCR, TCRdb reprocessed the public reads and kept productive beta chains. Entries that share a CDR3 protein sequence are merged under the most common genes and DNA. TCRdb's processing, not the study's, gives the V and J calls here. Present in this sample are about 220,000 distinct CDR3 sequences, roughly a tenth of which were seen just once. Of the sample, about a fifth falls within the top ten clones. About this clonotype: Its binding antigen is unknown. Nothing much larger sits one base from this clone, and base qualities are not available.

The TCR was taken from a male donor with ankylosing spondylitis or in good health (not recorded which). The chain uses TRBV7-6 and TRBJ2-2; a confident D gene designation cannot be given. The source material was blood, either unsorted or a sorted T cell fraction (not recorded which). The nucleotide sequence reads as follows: TGTGCCAGCAGCCAGCAGGTTACTTCGAACACCGGGGAGCTGTTTTTT. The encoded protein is CASSQQVTSNTGELFF.